Shown below are 6 T cell receptor beta chains from a single sample sequenced in a study of control samples from healthy donors and cancer patients. Repertoires were generated with immunoSEQ multiplex PCR, while TCRdb's copy carries only in-frame clones and drops some. The table lists fewer than 200,000 clones, about 93% of them singletons. The sequencing input was blood. All receptors derive from a woman aged 55-69 years in good health.

The chain couples TRBV10-3 to TRBJ1-5; maybe TRBD1 (5 bases). Trimming stripped 3 bases from V and 5 bases from J, with 17 bases between. The germline gives CDR1 ENHRY, CDR2 SYGVKD. The CDR3 length is 16 residues. For the CDR3, the DNA is TGTGCCATCAGTGATCCTTCTGCAGGGCCCCATCAGCCCCAGCATTTT. Translated, it gives CAISDPSAGPHQPQHF.

This chain connects TRBV7-9 to TRBJ1-6; no firm D call. CDR3 size: 14 residues. Trimming pared 7 bases from V and 5 bases from J, leaving 12 bases between. Germline CDR1 is SEHNR and CDR2 is FQNEAQ (reference sequence). Written as DNA, the CDR3 is TGTGCCAGCACCACGAGTGGGGATAATTCACCCCTCCACTTT. Translated, it gives CASTTSGDNSPLHF.

V is TRBV6-6 and J is TRBJ1-1; D gene unclear. V was shortened by 6 bases and J by 2 bases, with 7 bases between the two germline ends. The CDR3 length is 12 residues. Germline V CDR1 and CDR2: MNHNY, SVGAGI (reference sequence). The CDR3 nucleotides read TGTGCCAGCAGGTTAAGAAACACTGAAGCTTTCTTT. Its protein product is CASRLRNTEAFF.

J is TRBJ2-3 and V is TRBV6-5; D possibly matches TRBD1 or TRBD2 (5 bases each). V was cut by 4 bases and J by 5 bases, with 19 bases left in between. In germline, CDR1 is MNHEY, CDR2 SVGAGI. This CDR3 comprises 16 residues. In DNA form, the CDR3 reads TGTGCCAGCAGTTGGGGACCACCGTCGATCGGAGATACGCAGTATTTT. This encodes CASSWGPPSIGDTQYF.

In this sample, this clone turned up once. The chain uses TRBV18 and TRBJ1-1; D not resolved. CDR1 KGHSH and CDR2 LQKENI come from the germline V gene. This CDR3 spans 13 amino acids. V lost 0 bases and J lost 4, with 6 bases in between. The CDR3, as DNA: TGTGCCAGCTCACCACCTGGAGGCACTGAAGCTTTCTTT. This encodes CASSPPGGTEAFF. The full variable domain, completed using reference TRBV18 and TRBJ1-1, is NAGVMQNPRHLVRRRGQEARLRCSPMKGHSHVYWYRQLPEEGLKFMVYLQKENIIDESGMPKERFSAEFPKEGPSILRIQQVVRGDSAAYFCASSPPGGTEAFFGQGTRLTVV.

Here the CDR3 reads CASSYEQGTNSPLHF. CDR3 nucleotide sequence: TGTGCCAGCAGTTACGAACAGGGAACCAATTCACCCCTCCACTTT. The chain employs TRBV6-6 and TRBJ1-6; D is possibly TRBD1 (6 bases). Trimming took off 2 bases at V and 7 bases at J, with 12 bases between the two ends. This CDR3 is built from 15 residues. The germline gives CDR1 MNHNY, CDR2 SVGAGI (reference sequence).